One sample yielded the 25 T cell receptor beta chains listed below, sequenced in a study of blood T cell repertoires in COVID-19. TCRdb's table, derived via immunoSEQ multiplex PCR, lists solely in-frame clones and lacks some. This sample yields approximately 220,000 clones, of which about 85% are seen a single time; about 17% belongs to the top ten. The sequenced sample was PBMCs or T cells enriched from blood (not recorded which). These receptors were collected from a man aged 35-49 years who had recovered from COVID-19.

The V call is TRBV20-1, the J call TRBJ2-1; no reliable D call. Germline V gene sequence: CDR1 DFQATT, CDR2 SNEGSKA (reference sequence). With 3 bases removed from V and 2 bases from J, the gap between germline ends came to 5 bases. The CDR3 extends over 12 amino acids. CDR3 bases: TGCAGTGCTAGTCAGGCCTACAATGAGCAGTTCTTC. It translates to CSASQAYNEQFF.

V gene TRBV18 combines with J gene TRBJ2-7, with TRBD1 identical over 10 bases. Looked up from germline, CDR1 is KGHSH and CDR2 is LQKENI. There are 16 residues in the CDR3. J was trimmed by 3 bases and V by 3 bases; bases with no gene match: 8. The CDR3 DNA sequence: TGTGCCAGCTCACCGGCCGGGACAGGGGTTGTCTACGAGCAGTACTTC. Protein: CASSPAGTGVVYEQYF. Supplemented by reference TRBV18 and TRBJ2-7, the full variable domain reads NAGVMQNPRHLVRRRGQEARLRCSPMKGHSHVYWYRQLPEEGLKFMVYLQKENIIDESGMPKERFSAEFPKEGPSILRIQQVVRGDSAAYFCASSPAGTGVVYEQYFGPGTRLTVT.

The rearrangement uses TRBV5-1 and TRBJ2-7, with 8 bases aligning to TRBD2. From germline, CDR1 is SGHRS and CDR2 YFSETQ. The CDR3 is made up of 16 amino acids. The ends lost 4 bases at V and 2 bases at J; junction bases unmatched: 11. This chain's CDR3 is CASSLLGVSGAYEQYF. The CDR3 nucleotides read TGCGCCAGCAGCCTCCTGGGGGTTAGCGGGGCCTACGAGCAGTACTTC. Full variable domain (outside the CDR3, taken from reference TRBV5-1 and TRBJ2-7): KAGVTQTPRYLIKTRGQQVTLSCSPISGHRSVSWYQQTPGQGLQFLFEYFSETQRNKGNFPGRFSGRQFSNSRSEMNVSTLELGDSALYLCASSLLGVSGAYEQYFGPGTRLTVT.

The table lists this clone with a few counts. The J gene is TRBJ1-4, the V gene TRBV3-1 (or the pseudogene TRBV3-2); a possible D gene is TRBD1 (6 bases). The germline V and J ends were trimmed by 4 bases and 5 bases, with 11 bases remaining between them. The length of the CDR3 is 14 residues. The germline gives CDR1 LGHDT, CDR2 YNNKEL (reference sequence). The CDR3 region is CASSPGHGNEKLFF. As DNA, the CDR3 is TGTGCCAGCAGCCCGGGACACGGAAATGAAAAACTGTTTTTT.

This clone was seen only a few times. The gene calls are TRBV7-9 and TRBJ1-1, with TRBD1 identical over 7 bases. This CDR3 region has 14 residues. With 4 bases clipped from V and 4 bases from J, the junction kept 6 bases outside the gene matches. Germline V gene sequence: CDR1 SEHNR, CDR2 FQNEAQ (reference sequence). In DNA, the CDR3 is TGTGCCAGCAGCTCGGACAGGTCGGCCACTGAAGCTTTCTTT. As protein: CASSSDRSATEAFF.

J is TRBJ2-2 and V is TRBV7-8; 7 bases map to TRBD2. From germline, CDR1 is SGHVS and CDR2 FQNEAQ. Trimming cost V 1 base and J 6 bases; bases outside gene matches: 20. The length of the CDR3 is 20 residues. CDR3 amino acids: CASSLVSGGTFSVVAGELFF. The CDR3 DNA reads as TGTGCCAGCAGCTTAGTGTCGGGAGGTACCTTTTCAGTAGTGGCCGGGGAGCTGTTTTTT.

The CDR3 DNA sequence: TGTGCCATCAGCCGGACAGCAGCAACTAATGAAAAACTGTTTTTT. Protein sequence: CAISRTAATNEKLFF. This chain links TRBV10-3 with TRBJ1-4; maybe TRBD1 (6 bases). The germline V gene encodes CDR1 ENHRY and CDR2 SYGVKD. The V and J ends lost 6 bases and 0 bases respectively, with 11 bases between them. The CDR3 has 15 amino acids.

V and J are TRBV12-3 or TRBV12-4 and TRBJ2-5; 9 bases match TRBD1. The CDR3 covers 13 residues. Losses at the gene ends were 5 bases for V and 5 bases for J; bases not matched to a gene: 3. CDR3 sequence reads: CASSGDRAETQYF. CDR3 DNA: TGTGCCAGCAGTGGGGACAGGGCTGAGACCCAGTACTTC.

Only one count was recorded for this clone. V gene TRBV27 combines with J gene TRBJ2-1; maybe TRBD1 (5 bases). The CDR3 spans 13 residues. Germline V gene sequence: CDR1 MNHEY, CDR2 SMNVEV (reference sequence). V was clipped by 0 bases and J by 8 bases, with 8 bases between them. This chain's CDR3 is CASSLSREDEQFF. The CDR3 DNA reads as TGTGCCAGCAGTTTATCCAGGGAAGATGAGCAGTTCTTC.

The chain combines TRBV10-3 with TRBJ2-7; the D gene is possibly TRBD2 (6 bases). The germline V and J ends were trimmed by 0 bases and 2 bases, with 14 bases remaining between them. This CDR3 comprises 16 residues. CDR1 is ENHRY, CDR2 SYGVKD, per germline. CDR3 sequence (DNA): TGTGCCATCAGTGAGTCTGGCGGGACTTCTACCTACGAGCAGTACTTC. It specifies CAISESGGTSTYEQYF.

The chain uses TRBV5-6 and TRBJ2-5; 7 bases are a match to TRBD1. Germline values: CDR1 SGHDT, CDR2 YYEEEE. This CDR3 is 16 amino acids long. V shed 0 bases and J 1 base; nucleotides not matched to a gene: 6. For the CDR3, the DNA is TGTGCCAGCAGCTTGGCGACAGGGTCGGGCCAAGAGACCCAGTACTTC. Its translation is CASSLATGSGQETQYF.

CDR3 nucleotides: TGTGCCAGCAGTGAACCCACAAGATACGAGCAGTACTTC. This sequence encodes CASSEPTRYEQYF. The rearrangement links TRBV25-1 to TRBJ2-7; D not certain. Trimming took off 2 bases at V and 4 bases at J, with 9 bases between the two ends. Germline assignment: CDR1 MGHDK and CDR2 SYGVNS. The CDR3 loop spans 13 amino acids.

The CDR3 nucleotides are TGTGCCAGCAGTTTAAACAATGAGCAGTTCTTC. It yields the protein CASSLNNEQFF. The V and J genes are TRBV6-5 and TRBJ2-1; D is undetermined. Germline V gene data show CDR1 as MNHEY and CDR2 as SVGAGI. The CDR3 is 11 amino acids. Trimming took off 4 bases at V and 5 bases at J, with 3 bases between the two ends.

This clone was seen a few times. The chain has TRBV10-2 and TRBJ2-7, with D perhaps matching TRBD1 (6 bases). There are 12 residues in the CDR3. Germline lookup yields CDR1 WSHSY and CDR2 SAAADI. Trimming removed 6 bases from V and 6 bases from J, with 12 bases in between. CDR3 coding DNA: TGCGCCAGCAGGGACAGCCTGGGCGAGCAGTACTTC. It codes for CASRDSLGEQYF.

The chain is built from TRBV2 and TRBJ1-5, with 10 bases fitting TRBD1. After removal of 5 bases from V and 6 bases from J, the junction contained 4 bases not matched to a gene. The germline V gene encodes CDR1 SNHLY and CDR2 FYNNEI. The CDR3 has 14 amino acids. CDR3 sequence reads: CASSRQGAGQPQHF. CDR3 nucleotide sequence: TGTGCCAGCAGTCGACAGGGGGCCGGTCAGCCCCAGCATTTT.

The chain links TRBV6-5 to TRBJ2-7, with 7 bases lining up with TRBD1. CDR3 size: 15 residues. J gave up 2 bases and V 7 bases, and 11 bases lay outside the gene matches. Germline CDR1 and CDR2: MNHEY and SVGAGI. Here the CDR3 DNA reads TGTGCCAGCACACCCCCCGGGACAGCCCCCTACGAGCAGTACTTC. It is translated as CASTPPGTAPYEQYF.

This sequence joins TRBV6-5 and TRBJ2-7; D might be TRBD2 (6 bases). The V end was cut by 0 bases, the J end by 8 bases, with 14 bases between. The germline V gene has CDR1 MNHEY and CDR2 SVGAGI. This CDR3 has 14 residues. This chain's CDR3 is CASSYSRGAPQQYF. CDR3 coding DNA: TGTGCCAGCAGTTACTCACGCGGGGCCCCCCAGCAGTACTTC.

This chain uses TRBV19 with TRBJ1-5, with TRBD1 matching over 7 bases. Germline CDR1 and CDR2: LNHDA and SQIVND (reference sequence). The CDR3 covers 13 residues. With V trimmed by 4 bases and J by 6 bases, 3 bases remained unmatched. Here the CDR3 DNA reads TGTGCCAGTAGTAAACAGGGGAGTCAGCCCCAGCATTTT. This codes for CASSKQGSQPQHF.

The chain recombines TRBV19 with TRBJ1-2; 7 nucleotides match TRBD1. The ends lost 7 bases at V and 4 bases at J; junction bases unmatched: 15. CDR3 size: 16 residues. The germline V gene encodes CDR1 LNHDA and CDR2 SQIVND (reference sequence). CDR3: CASTAGGISWVYGYTF. CDR3 sequence (DNA): TGTGCCAGTACGGCAGGGGGTATTAGTTGGGTCTATGGCTACACCTTC.

V is TRBV7-2 and J is TRBJ2-2, with unresolved D. The CDR3 loop spans 14 amino acids. The germline CDR1 and CDR2 sequences are SGHTA and FQGNSA. The V and J ends lost 0 bases and 5 bases respectively, with 7 bases between them. The CDR3 sequence: CASSLARTTGELFF. DNA for the CDR3: TGTGCCAGCAGCTTAGCGCGTACTACCGGGGAGCTGTTTTTT.

The rearrangement links TRBV5-1 to TRBJ2-1; 12 bases are a match to TRBD1. With 3 bases clipped from V and 6 bases from J, the junction kept 4 bases outside the gene matches. This CDR3 is 15 amino acids long. Germline loops: CDR1 SGHRS, CDR2 YFSETQ. The CDR3 is CASSSGQGAFNEQFF. Written as DNA, the CDR3 is TGCGCCAGCAGCTCGGGACAGGGGGCTTTCAATGAGCAGTTCTTC.

The V gene is TRBV19, the J gene TRBJ1-5, with 10 bases lining up with TRBD1. Trimming cost V 6 bases and J 7 bases; bases outside gene matches: 12. The germline gives CDR1 LNHDA, CDR2 SQIVND (reference sequence). This CDR3 is built from 16 residues. The CDR3 bases are TGTGCCAGTAGCCAAGGGACAGGGGCGGTTGGCCAGCCCCAGCATTTT. It specifies CASSQGTGAVGQPQHF.

This sequence joins TRBV7-2 and TRBJ2-5, with TRBD2 identical over 11 bases. The CDR3 spans 19 residues. V was pared by 4 bases and J by 3 bases, with 16 bases of the junction left unmatched. Germline V gene sequence: CDR1 SGHTA, CDR2 FQGNSA. The DNA of the CDR3 is TGTGCCAGCAGCTATGGCGTGGGCTATAGCGGGAGGGAAGAAGAGACCCAGTACTTC. Translation gives CASSYGVGYSGREEETQYF.

This clone has more than one count but fewer than ten. CDR3 nucleotides: TGTGCCAGCAGCAGCCTAGCGAAGTACGAGCAGTACTTC. It encodes CASSSLAKYEQYF. The genes are TRBV28 and TRBJ2-7; the D gene is possibly TRBD2 (6 bases). Trimming stripped 6 bases from V and 4 bases from J, with 13 bases between. This CDR3 spans 13 amino acids. The V gene's germline CDR1 is MDHEN and CDR2 SYDVKM. The whole variable domain, filled in from reference TRBV28 and TRBJ2-7, reads DVKVTQSSRYLVKRTGEKVFLECVQDMDHENMFWYRQDPGLGLRLIYFSYDVKMKEKGDIPEGYSVSREKKERFSLILESASTNQTSMYLCASSSLAKYEQYFGPGTRLTVT.

The genes are TRBV6-5 and TRBJ2-1, with 8 bases fitting TRBD2. The CDR3 runs 15 residues. Trimming cost V 5 bases and J 6 bases; bases outside gene matches: 9. Per germline, CDR1 MNHEY and CDR2 SVGAGI. CDR3 loop: CASSLGLESINEQFF. As DNA, the CDR3 is TGTGCCAGCAGTCTGGGACTAGAATCGATCAATGAGCAGTTCTTC.